The next 10 T cell receptor beta chains were all read from a single sample in a study of Ad26.COV2.S vaccination and SARS-CoV-2 variants (dated by TCRdb to the early 2020s). The sample's treatment or condition label, in plain terms: about 20 received Ad26.COV2.S at low or high dose, single or two shots; about 5 received placebo; per-sample allocation not given. For vaccine and placebo recipients, the sequenced repertoires came from samples collected on day 63 after the first injection. The library was produced with the immunoSEQ multiplex PCR assay. Sourced from immuneACCESS, this table was stored by TCRdb with only in-frame sequences that have V and J called. A share of the clones is absent; for the studies checked, an unresolved V gene accounts for under half, and the remainder has no known explanation. In this sample the table shows hundreds of thousands of clones, 89% of which occur a single time. The top ten constitute approximately 1.5% of the sample.

The source material was peripheral blood, sampled in a trial of Ad26.COV2.S vaccine versus placebo. The receptors originated from a person aged 18-60 years who received the Ad26.COV2.S COVID-19 vaccine or a placebo.

The V call is TRBV7-9, the J call TRBJ1-2, with unresolved D. The germline V gene encodes CDR1 SEHNR and CDR2 FQNEAQ (reference sequence). The CDR3 has 14 residues. V was shortened by 5 bases and J by 3 bases, with 13 bases between the two germline ends. The CDR3 DNA sequence: TGTGCCAGCAGCCCGTCGACCGAGCACTATGGCTACACCTTC. Translated: CASSPSTEHYGYTF.

J is TRBJ2-3 and V is TRBV6-6; 9 bases match TRBD2. The germline gives CDR1 MNHNY, CDR2 SVGAGI (reference sequence). V shed 5 bases, J shed 2 bases, and the junction held 11 bases outside the gene matches. CDR3 length equals 17 residues. The CDR3 spells CASSRRVAGAPTDTQYF. CDR3 nucleotide sequence: TGTGCCAGCAGTCGCCGGGTAGCGGGGGCCCCCACAGATACGCAGTATTTT.

The chain employs TRBV30 and TRBJ2-7, with 8 bases fitting TRBD2. The CDR3 is 17 amino acids. V trimming: 3 bases; J trimming: 1 base; junction bases outside the gene matches: 14. The germline gives CDR1 GTSNPN, CDR2 SVGIG (reference sequence). CDR3 loop: CAWRSVAGTPGSYEQYF. In DNA form, the CDR3 reads TGTGCCTGGAGGTCGGTAGCGGGGACTCCGGGGTCCTACGAGCAGTACTTC. Together with reference TRBV30 and TRBJ2-7, the CDR3 gives the full variable domain: SQTIHQWPATLVQPVGSPLSLECTVEGTSNPNLYWYRQAAGRGLQLLFYSVGIGQISSEVPQNLSASRPQDRQFILSSKKLLLSDSGFYLCAWRSVAGTPGSYEQYFGPGTRLTVT.

This clone was seen once. The J gene is TRBJ1-6, the V gene TRBV11-2, with 9 nucleotides matching TRBD1. V lost 4 bases and J lost 6; bases outside the gene matches: 10. The CDR3 has 17 amino acids. The germline gives CDR1 SGHAT, CDR2 FQNNGV. The chain's CDR3 is CASSSITNRGLNSPLHF. In DNA form, the CDR3 reads TGTGCCAGCAGCTCGATAACCAACAGGGGGCTTAATTCACCCCTCCACTTT.

This clone was found once. J is TRBJ2-2 and V is TRBV7-8, with a possible D match to TRBD2 (6 bases). Germline values: CDR1 SGHVS, CDR2 FQNEAQ. V lost 5 bases and J 2 bases, leaving 15 bases between the germline ends. The CDR3 runs 16 residues. The CDR3 here is CASSPTAGINTGELFF. CDR3 DNA: TGTGCCAGCAGCCCCACTGCGGGGATAAACACCGGGGAGCTGTTTTTT. The whole variable domain, remainder taken from reference TRBV7-8 and TRBJ2-2, is GAGVSQSPRYKVAKRGQDVALRCDPISGHVSLFWYQQALGQGPEFLTYFQNEAQLDKSGLPSDRFFAERPEGSVSTLKIQRTQQEDSAVYLCASSPTAGINTGELFFGEGSRLTVL.

V is TRBV6-2 or TRBV6-3 and J is TRBJ2-5; either TRBD1 or TRBD2 may fit D (6 bases each). The CDR3 loop spans 19 amino acids. V was cut by 4 bases and J by 1 base, with 25 bases left in between. From germline, CDR1 is MNHEY and CDR2 SVGEGT. In nucleotides, the CDR3 is TGTGCCAGCAGTTTTACTCCAGCGACCGGGGGCACATCCCAAGAGACCCAGTACTTC. It specifies CASSFTPATGGTSQETQYF.

The chain joins TRBV5-6 to TRBJ1-1; D possibly corresponds to TRBD1 (6 bases). CDR3 length equals 16 residues. V was clipped by 3 bases and J by 1 base, with 16 bases between them. Germline-derived CDR1 and CDR2 are SGHDT and YYEEEE. The DNA for the CDR3 is TGTGCCAGCAGCTGGGGGGGGCCGTTTGGGAACACTGAAGCTTTCTTT. Residues: CASSWGGPFGNTEAFF.

The J gene is TRBJ2-5, the V gene TRBV7-2; D is undetermined. Germline V gene lookup returns CDR1 SGHTA and CDR2 FQGNSA. This CDR3 has 11 residues. V lost 7 bases and J lost 3, with 6 bases in between. DNA for the CDR3: TGTGCCAGCACCGAAAAAGAGACCCAGTACTTC. Protein: CASTEKETQYF.

The chain recombines TRBV3-1 (or the pseudogene TRBV3-2) with TRBJ1-2, with 11 bases that match TRBD1. Germline CDR1 LGHDT, CDR2 YNNKEL (reference sequence). CDR3 size: 15 residues. V shed 5 bases, J shed 3 bases, and the junction held 5 bases outside the gene matches. CDR3 in DNA: TGTGCCAGCAGCGATCCGGGACAGGGGGACTATGGCTACACCTTC. This gives the protein CASSDPGQGDYGYTF.

The CDR3 is CATSIRGVSTDTQYF. CDR3 DNA: TGTGCCACCAGCATAAGGGGAGTTAGCACAGATACGCAGTATTTT. The V gene is TRBV15, the J gene TRBJ2-3; perhaps D is TRBD1 or TRBD2 (5 bases each). Trimming removed 4 bases at V and 0 bases at J, with 11 bases between. The germline gives CDR1 LNHNV, CDR2 YYDKDF (reference sequence). This CDR3 has 15 residues.